The T cell receptor (beta chain) under discussion was sequenced for a study of CD8 T cells in Susac syndrome. cDNA came from 0.5 to 1 ug RNA primed by random hexamers. MiXCR was run by TCRdb on the immunoSEQ multiplex PCR reads, yielding one entry per CDR3 protein. This table holds just over 80,000 distinct CDR3 sequences, 94% found once. Healthy donors formed controls matched for age and sex. This TCR was recovered from a human donor in good health. Specimen: CD8+ T cells from PBMCs.

The DNA for the CDR3 is TGTGCCAGCAGTTTATCGGGGGAAAATGAGCAGTTCTTC. Its protein is CASSLSGENEQFF. V and J are TRBV27 and TRBJ2-1; D could derive from TRBD1 or TRBD2 (5 bases each). Deletions cut 0 bases from V and 7 bases from J, with 7 bases between. Germline assignment: CDR1 MNHEY and CDR2 SMNVEV (reference sequence). This CDR3 comprises 13 residues.